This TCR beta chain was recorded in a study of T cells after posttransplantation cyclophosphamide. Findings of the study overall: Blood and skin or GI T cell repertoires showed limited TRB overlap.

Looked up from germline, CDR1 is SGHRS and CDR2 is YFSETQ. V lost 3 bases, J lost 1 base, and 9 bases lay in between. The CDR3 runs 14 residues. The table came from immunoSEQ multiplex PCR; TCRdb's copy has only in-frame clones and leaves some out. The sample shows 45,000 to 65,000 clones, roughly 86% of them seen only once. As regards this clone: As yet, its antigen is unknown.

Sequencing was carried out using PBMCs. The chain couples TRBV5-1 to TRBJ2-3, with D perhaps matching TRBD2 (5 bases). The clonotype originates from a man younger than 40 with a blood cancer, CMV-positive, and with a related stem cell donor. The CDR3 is CASSWKAGTDTQYF. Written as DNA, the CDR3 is TGCGCCAGCAGCTGGAAAGCGGGCACAGATACGCAGTATTTT.